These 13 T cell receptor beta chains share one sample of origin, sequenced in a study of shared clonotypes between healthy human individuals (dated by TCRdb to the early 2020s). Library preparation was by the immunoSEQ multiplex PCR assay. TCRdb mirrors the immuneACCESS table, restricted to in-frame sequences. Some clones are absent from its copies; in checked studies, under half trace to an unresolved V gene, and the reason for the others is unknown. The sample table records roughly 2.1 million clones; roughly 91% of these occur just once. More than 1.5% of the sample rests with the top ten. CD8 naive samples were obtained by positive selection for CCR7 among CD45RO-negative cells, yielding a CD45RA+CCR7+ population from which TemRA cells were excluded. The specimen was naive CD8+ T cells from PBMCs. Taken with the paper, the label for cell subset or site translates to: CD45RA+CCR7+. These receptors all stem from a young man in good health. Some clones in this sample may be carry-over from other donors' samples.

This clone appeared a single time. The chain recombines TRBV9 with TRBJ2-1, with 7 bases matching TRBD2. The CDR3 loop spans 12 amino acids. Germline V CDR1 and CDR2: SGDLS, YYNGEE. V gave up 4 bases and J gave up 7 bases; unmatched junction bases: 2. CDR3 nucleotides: TGTGCCAGCAGCCGGCGGGGGAATGAGCAGTTCTTC. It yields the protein CASSRRGNEQFF.

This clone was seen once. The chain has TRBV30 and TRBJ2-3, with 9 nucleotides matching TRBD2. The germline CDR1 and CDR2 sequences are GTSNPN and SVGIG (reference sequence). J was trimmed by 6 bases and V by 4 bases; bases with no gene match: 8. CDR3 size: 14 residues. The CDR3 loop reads CAWITAGGPDTQYF. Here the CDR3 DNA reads TGTGCCTGGATAACAGCGGGAGGCCCTGATACGCAGTATTTT. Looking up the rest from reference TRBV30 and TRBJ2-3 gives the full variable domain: SQTIHQWPATLVQPVGSPLSLECTVEGTSNPNLYWYRQAAGRGLQLLFYSVGIGQISSEVPQNLSASRPQDRQFILSSKKLLLSDSGFYLCAWITAGGPDTQYFGPGTRLTVL.

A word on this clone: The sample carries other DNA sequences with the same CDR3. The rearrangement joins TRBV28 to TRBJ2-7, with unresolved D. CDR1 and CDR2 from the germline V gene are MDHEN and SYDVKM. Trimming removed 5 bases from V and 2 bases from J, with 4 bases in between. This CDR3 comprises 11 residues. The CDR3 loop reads CASSRAYEQYF. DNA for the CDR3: TGTGCCAGCAGTAGGGCCTACGAGCAGTACTTC.

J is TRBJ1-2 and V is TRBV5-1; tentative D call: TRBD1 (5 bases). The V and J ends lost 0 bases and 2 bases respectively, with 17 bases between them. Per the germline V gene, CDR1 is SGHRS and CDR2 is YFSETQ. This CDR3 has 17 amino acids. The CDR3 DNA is TGCGCCAGCAGCTTGGGGGAAGGGGCCGAAGTCAACTATGGCTACACCTTC. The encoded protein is CASSLGEGAEVNYGYTF.

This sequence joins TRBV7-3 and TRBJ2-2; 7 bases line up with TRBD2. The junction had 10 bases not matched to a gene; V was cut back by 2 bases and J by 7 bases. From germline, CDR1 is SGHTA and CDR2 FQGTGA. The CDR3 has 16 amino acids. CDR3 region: CASSLQSGTDGGELFF. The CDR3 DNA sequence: TGTGCCAGCAGCTTACAAAGCGGGACCGACGGCGGGGAGCTGTTTTTT.

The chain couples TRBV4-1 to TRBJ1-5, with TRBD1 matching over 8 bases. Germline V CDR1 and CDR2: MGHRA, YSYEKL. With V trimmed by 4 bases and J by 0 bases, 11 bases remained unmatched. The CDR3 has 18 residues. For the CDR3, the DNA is TGCGCCAGCAGCCCAGAGACCGGGACAGGCTATAGCAATCAGCCCCAGCATTTT. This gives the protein CASSPETGTGYSNQPQHF.

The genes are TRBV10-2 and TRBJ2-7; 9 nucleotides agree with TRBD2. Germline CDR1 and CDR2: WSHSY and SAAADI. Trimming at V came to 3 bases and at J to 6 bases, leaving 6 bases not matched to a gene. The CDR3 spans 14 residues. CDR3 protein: CASSESAGGGEQYF. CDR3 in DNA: TGCGCCAGCAGTGAATCCGCGGGAGGGGGCGAGCAGTACTTC.

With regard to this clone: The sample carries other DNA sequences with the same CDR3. CDR3 bases: TGTGCCAGCAGCTACCTAGCGGACTCCTACGAGCAGTACTTC. It translates to CASSYLADSYEQYF. The rearrangement uses TRBV27 and TRBJ2-7, with 7 bases that match TRBD2. J lost 0 bases, V lost 6 bases, and 5 bases had no gene match. Germline CDR1 and CDR2: MNHEY and SMNVEV (reference sequence). The CDR3 has 14 residues.

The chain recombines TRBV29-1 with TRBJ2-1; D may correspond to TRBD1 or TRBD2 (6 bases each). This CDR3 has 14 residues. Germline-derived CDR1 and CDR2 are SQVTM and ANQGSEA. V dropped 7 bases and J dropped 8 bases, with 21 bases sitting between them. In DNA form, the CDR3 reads TGCAGCGAGGGATCCTTAGGGGGGAGCGATGAGCAGTTCTTC. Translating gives CSEGSLGGSDEQFF.

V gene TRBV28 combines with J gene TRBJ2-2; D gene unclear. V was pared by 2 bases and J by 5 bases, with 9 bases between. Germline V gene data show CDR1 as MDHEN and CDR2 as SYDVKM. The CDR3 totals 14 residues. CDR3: CASSLAPGTGELFF. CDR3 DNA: TGTGCCAGCAGTTTAGCCCCTGGTACCGGGGAGCTGTTTTTT.

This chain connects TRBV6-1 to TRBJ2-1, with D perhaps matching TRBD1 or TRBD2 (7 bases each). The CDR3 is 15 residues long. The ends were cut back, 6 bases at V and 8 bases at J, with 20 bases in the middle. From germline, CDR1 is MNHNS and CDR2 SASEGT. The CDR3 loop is CASSWSRGGMDEQFF. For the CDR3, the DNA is TGTGCCAGCAGCTGGAGCAGGGGGGGGATGGATGAGCAGTTCTTC.

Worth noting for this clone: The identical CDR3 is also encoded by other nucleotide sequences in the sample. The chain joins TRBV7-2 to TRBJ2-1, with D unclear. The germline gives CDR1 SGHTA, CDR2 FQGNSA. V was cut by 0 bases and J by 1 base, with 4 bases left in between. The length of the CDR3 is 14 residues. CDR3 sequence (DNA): TGTGCCAGCAGCTTAGCTGGTTCCTACAATGAGCAGTTCTTC. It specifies CASSLAGSYNEQFF.

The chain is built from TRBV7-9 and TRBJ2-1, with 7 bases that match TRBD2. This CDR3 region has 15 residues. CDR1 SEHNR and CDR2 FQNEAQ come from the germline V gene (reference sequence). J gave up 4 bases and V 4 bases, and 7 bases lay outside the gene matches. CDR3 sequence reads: CASSYAAGQYNEQFF. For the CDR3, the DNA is TGTGCCAGCAGCTACGCAGCGGGGCAATACAATGAGCAGTTCTTC. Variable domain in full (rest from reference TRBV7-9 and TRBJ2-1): DTGVSQNPRHKITKRGQNVTFRCDPISEHNRLYWYRQTLGQGPEFLTYFQNEAQLEKSRLLSDRFSAERPKGSFSTLEIQRTEQGDSAMYLCASSYAAGQYNEQFFGPGTRLTVL.